These 29 T cell receptor beta chains share one sample of origin, sequenced in a study of coeliac disease. The method was immunoSEQ multiplex PCR; TCRdb's version includes in-frame clones alone and lacks a portion of them. The sample holds over 3,500 clones, about 61% seen once. The source material was intraepithelial lymphocytes from the gut. All receptors come from a human donor with active celiac disease.

The chain couples TRBV13 to TRBJ2-3; TRBD1 might be the D (7 bases). V was trimmed by 1 base and J by 4 bases, leaving 12 bases between them. This CDR3 region has 15 residues. The germline V gene has CDR1 PRHDT and CDR2 FYEKMQ (reference sequence). The CDR3 spells CASSLDGRGADTQYF. The CDR3 region has the DNA TGTGCCAGCAGCTTAGATGGCAGGGGGGCAGATACGCAGTATTTT.

The chain joins TRBV15 to TRBJ2-1, with 7 bases identical to TRBD2. J lost 3 bases, V lost 5 bases, and 1 base had no gene match. CDR3 length: 13 residues. The germline V gene encodes CDR1 LNHNV and CDR2 YYDKDF (reference sequence). CDR3: CATSGEGYNEQFF. The CDR3, as DNA: TGTGCCACCAGCGGGGAGGGCTACAATGAGCAGTTCTTC.

This clone occurred a few times. This CDR3 is CASLLGAGGPNEQFF. CDR3 bases: TGTGCCAGCCTGCTGGGAGCGGGAGGACCCAATGAGCAGTTCTTC. The J gene is TRBJ2-1, the V gene TRBV2; 9 bases match TRBD2. The CDR3 is 15 amino acids. Trimming took 8 bases from V and 6 from J; bases not matched to a gene: 11. The germline gives CDR1 SNHLY, CDR2 FYNNEI.

The CDR3 is CASSYSPGATDTQYF. The CDR3 DNA reads TGTGCCAGCAGTTACTCTCCAGGGGCCACAGATACGCAGTATTTT. The chain recombines TRBV6-5 with TRBJ2-3; the D gene is possibly TRBD1 (6 bases). The CDR3 is 15 amino acids. Germline V gene data show CDR1 as MNHEY and CDR2 as SVGAGI. V was pared by 0 bases and J by 2 bases, with 9 bases between.

V gene TRBV6-5 combines with J gene TRBJ2-7; D possibly corresponds to TRBD2 (5 bases). CDR3 length: 15 residues. Germline CDR1 MNHEY, CDR2 SVGAGI. Trimming stripped 6 bases from V and 3 bases from J, with 18 bases between. CDR3 coding DNA: TGTGCCAGCAGCCCCCCCAGCGGCTGGTTCTACGAGCAGTACTTC. Protein: CASSPPSGWFYEQYF.

This clone occurred a few times. The chain joins TRBV11-2 to TRBJ2-7; possible D gene TRBD2, 6 bases. The length of the CDR3 is 18 residues. The V and J ends lost 3 bases and 0 bases respectively, with 21 bases between them. Germline CDR1 SGHAT, CDR2 FQNNGV. The DNA of the CDR3 is TGTGCCAGCAGCTTCATCCGGTCCGGGAGAGCTGGCTCCTACGAGCAGTACTTC. Translation gives CASSFIRSGRAGSYEQYF. Full variable domain (remainder filled in from reference TRBV11-2 and TRBJ2-7): EAGVAQSPRYKIIEKRQSVAFWCNPISGHATLYWYQQILGQGPKLLIQFQNNGVVDDSQLPKDRFSAERLKGVDSTLKIQPAKLEDSAVYLCASSFIRSGRAGSYEQYFGPGTRLTVT.

J is TRBJ2-7 and V is TRBV7-9; the match to TRBD2 covers 10 bases. With 6 bases clipped from V and 5 bases from J, the junction kept 10 bases outside the gene matches. The germline V gene has CDR1 SEHNR and CDR2 FQNEAQ (reference sequence). The CDR3 is 15 amino acids. This chain's CDR3 is CASSPPLAGAHEQYF. The DNA of the CDR3 is TGTGCCAGCAGTCCACCCCTAGCGGGAGCGCACGAGCAGTACTTC.

The chain is built from TRBV4-1 and TRBJ2-5, with D maybe TRBD2 (5 bases). V lost 1 base and J lost 4, with 22 bases in between. CDR3 length: 18 amino acids. CDR1 and CDR2 (germline): MGHRA, YSYEKL. CDR3 nucleotides: TGCGCCAGCAGCCAAGTTCTGGCCGGGAAGGTTGGTGGAGAGACCCAGTACTTC. Amino acid sequence: CASSQVLAGKVGGETQYF.

V usage is TRBV13 and J usage is TRBJ1-2; 8 positions agree with TRBD1. Germline V gives CDR1 PRHDT, CDR2 FYEKMQ (reference sequence). The CDR3 runs 19 residues. Trimming removed 5 bases from V and 1 base from J; junction bases left unmatched: 18. The CDR3 here is CASSPIGGFGTGDNYGYTF. The CDR3 DNA follows: TGTGCCAGCAGCCCGATAGGGGGCTTTGGGACAGGAGATAACTATGGCTACACCTTC.

This clone was seen once. The gene calls are TRBV7-2 and TRBJ2-3; 11 bases fit TRBD2. Germline CDR1 SGHTA, CDR2 FQGNSA. The CDR3 length is 15 residues. The ends lost 4 bases at V and 5 bases at J; junction bases unmatched: 5. The DNA of the CDR3 is TGTGCCAGCAGCTCTCTAGCGGGAGGAATAGATACGCAGTATTTT. This sequence encodes CASSSLAGGIDTQYF.

This clone turned up a few times. The chain uses TRBV28 and TRBJ2-7, with 7 bases fitting TRBD2. Germline V gives CDR1 MDHEN, CDR2 SYDVKM. The CDR3 spans 14 residues. Losses at the gene ends were 6 bases for V and 4 bases for J; bases not matched to a gene: 9. The CDR3: CASSRGEIGYEQYF. In nucleotides, the CDR3 is TGTGCCAGCAGCCGGGGGGAAATAGGGTACGAGCAGTACTTC. Full variable domain (remainder filled in from reference TRBV28 and TRBJ2-7): DVKVTQSSRYLVKRTGEKVFLECVQDMDHENMFWYRQDPGLGLRLIYFSYDVKMKEKGDIPEGYSVSREKKERFSLILESASTNQTSMYLCASSRGEIGYEQYFGPGTRLTVT.

The chain uses TRBV19 and TRBJ2-2; 9 bases map to TRBD2. The CDR3 extends over 16 amino acids. With V trimmed by 4 bases and J by 3 bases, 6 bases remained unmatched. Germline lookup yields CDR1 LNHDA and CDR2 SQIVND (reference sequence). The CDR3 sequence is CASSSRTSVDTGELFF. CDR3 coding DNA: TGTGCCAGTAGTAGCCGGACTAGCGTGGACACCGGGGAGCTGTTTTTT.

This rearrangement joins TRBV5-1 to TRBJ2-1; D is possibly TRBD1 (5 bases). With 1 base removed from V and 5 bases from J, the gap between germline ends came to 10 bases. This CDR3 is 14 amino acids long. Germline V lookup: CDR1 SGHRS, CDR2 YFSETQ. CDR3: CASSLRGSHNEQFF. CDR3 DNA: TGCGCCAGCAGCTTGAGGGGTTCCCACAATGAGCAGTTCTTC.

V is TRBV7-6 and J is TRBJ2-3, with D tentatively TRBD2 (5 bases). This CDR3 contains 14 residues. Germline V gene sequence: CDR1 SGHVS, CDR2 FNYEAQ. V lost 1 base and J 3 bases, leaving 8 bases between the germline ends. CDR3 protein: CASSLEEETDTQYF. CDR3 sequence (DNA): TGTGCCAGCAGCTTAGAGGAGGAGACAGATACGCAGTATTTT.

V is TRBV27 and J is TRBJ2-3, with 7 bases aligning to TRBD1. The ends lost 3 bases at V and 6 bases at J; junction bases unmatched: 9. There are 15 residues in the CDR3. Germline V CDR1 and CDR2: MNHEY, SMNVEV (reference sequence). The CDR3, as DNA: TGTGCCAGCAGTTTCCAGGGGGACGACTCGGATACGCAGTATTTT. Translated: CASSFQGDDSDTQYF.

The chain has TRBV28 and TRBJ1-4; possible D gene TRBD1, 5 bases. CDR1 MDHEN and CDR2 SYDVKM come from the germline V gene. The CDR3 has 14 residues. The V gene lost 6 bases and the J gene lost 8 bases, with 16 bases spanning the gap. As DNA, the CDR3 is TGTGCCAGCAGGGGGGAGGGAGGGGACGAAAAACTGTTTTTT. This codes for CASRGEGGDEKLFF.

This chain connects TRBV27 to TRBJ2-5; the match to TRBD1 covers 8 bases. CDR3 size: 16 residues. Germline CDR1 reads MNHEY; CDR2 reads SMNVEV (reference sequence). The V and J ends lost 5 bases and 3 bases, in that order; junction bases with no gene match: 11. The CDR3 region is CASSQSTGGWEETQYF. The CDR3 nucleotides are TGTGCCAGCAGTCAATCCACAGGGGGGTGGGAAGAGACCCAGTACTTC.

The gene calls are TRBV7-6 and TRBJ2-7; 7 nucleotides agree with TRBD1. V shed 2 bases, J shed 0 bases, and the junction held 4 bases outside the gene matches. Germline V lookup: CDR1 SGHVS, CDR2 FNYEAQ. This CDR3 spans 15 amino acids. CDR3 residues: CASSLRDSLSYEQYF. In nucleotides, the CDR3 is TGTGCCAGCAGCTTAAGGGACAGCCTCTCCTACGAGCAGTACTTC. The variable domain in full, with the rest retrieved from reference TRBV7-6 and TRBJ2-7, is GAGVSQSPRYKVTKRGQDVALRCDPISGHVSLYWYRQALGQGPEFLTYFNYEAQQDKSGLPNDRFSAERPEGSISTLTIQRTEQRDSAMYRCASSLRDSLSYEQYFGPGTRLTVT.

The chain links TRBV7-2 to TRBJ2-7; 13 nucleotides align to TRBD2. The CDR3 is made up of 16 amino acids. From germline, CDR1 is SGHTA and CDR2 FQGNSA. Trimming cost V 5 bases and J 6 bases; bases outside gene matches: 10. This CDR3 is CASSHYGGTSGTEQYF. CDR3 sequence (DNA): TGTGCCAGCAGCCATTACGGTGGGACTAGCGGGACCGAGCAGTACTTC.

V and J are TRBV21-1 and TRBJ2-7; TRBD2 is the table's D call and was not checked against the DNA. TRBV21-1 represents a pseudogene. This CDR3 spans 15 amino acids. CDR3 loop: CASTPTEGTVGEQYF. Written as DNA, the CDR3 is TGTGCCAGCACCCCCACGGAGGGGACGGTTGGCGAGCAGTACTTC.

This sequence joins TRBV7-9 and TRBJ2-5, with D possibly TRBD2 on 6 matching bases. The CDR3 has 14 residues. The germline V gene has CDR1 SEHNR and CDR2 FQNEAQ (reference sequence). V was trimmed by 5 bases and J by 5 bases, leaving 15 bases between them. The CDR3 bases are TGTGCCAGCAGCCGGAGGGTTCATTTGGAGACCCAGTACTTC. This translates into CASSRRVHLETQYF. The full variable domain, in which reference TRBV7-9 and TRBJ2-5 provide the parts outside the CDR3, is DTGVSQNPRHKITKRGQNVTFRCDPISEHNRLYWYRQTLGQGPEFLTYFQNEAQLEKSRLLSDRFSAERPKGSFSTLEIQRTEQGDSAMYLCASSRRVHLETQYFGPGTRLLVL.

The chain employs TRBV7-8 and TRBJ1-2; the D gene is possibly TRBD1 (5 bases). The ends were cut back, 2 bases at V and 8 bases at J, with 12 bases in the middle. This CDR3 is 13 amino acids long. The germline V gene has CDR1 SGHVS and CDR2 FQNEAQ. The CDR3: CASSLRSGRGYTF. CDR3 nucleotide sequence: TGTGCCAGCAGCTTACGGTCAGGGAGGGGCTACACCTTC. Together with reference TRBV7-8 and TRBJ1-2, the CDR3 gives the full variable domain: GAGVSQSPRYKVAKRGQDVALRCDPISGHVSLFWYQQALGQGPEFLTYFQNEAQLDKSGLPSDRFFAERPEGSVSTLKIQRTQQEDSAVYLCASSLRSGRGYTFGSGTRLTVV.

The chain employs TRBV27 and TRBJ2-1; D is perhaps TRBD1 (6 bases). V lost 5 bases and J 0 bases, leaving 11 bases between the germline ends. This CDR3 has 15 residues. Germline values: CDR1 MNHEY, CDR2 SMNVEV (reference sequence). CDR3: CASSQRDTSYNEQFF. CDR3 sequence (DNA): TGTGCCAGCAGTCAAAGGGACACCTCCTACAATGAGCAGTTCTTC.

This clone was found once. V gene TRBV27 combines with J gene TRBJ2-7; no clear D gene. The CDR3 runs to 12 residues. CDR1 and CDR2 (germline): MNHEY, SMNVEV (reference sequence). V was clipped by 4 bases and J by 6 bases, with 10 bases between them. The CDR3 reads CASSSERREQYF. The CDR3 DNA is TGTGCCAGCAGTTCCGAGCGTCGCGAGCAGTACTTC.

CDR3 DNA sequence: TGTGCCAGCAGCTCTCTGATCAGGACAGAACAAGAGACCCAGTACTTC. Protein: CASSSLIRTEQETQYF. The chain recombines TRBV7-6 with TRBJ2-5; D perhaps matches TRBD1 (6 bases). The V end was cut by 4 bases, the J end by 2 bases, with 17 bases between. The CDR3 is 16 residues long. Germline lookup yields CDR1 SGHVS and CDR2 FNYEAQ.

This chain joins TRBV7-3 and TRBJ1-1, with 10 positions matching TRBD1. Germline CDR1 and CDR2: SGHTA and FQGTGA. V lost 5 bases, J lost 8 bases, and 8 bases stayed unmatched. This CDR3 is 14 amino acids long. CDR3 sequence: CASSRGQGSREAFF. DNA of the CDR3: TGTGCCAGCAGCCGGGGACAGGGGTCTAGGGAAGCTTTCTTT. Based on the CDR3 plus reference TRBV7-3 and TRBJ1-1, the full variable domain is GAGVSQTPSNKVTEKGKYVELRCDPISGHTALYWYRQSLGQGPEFLIYFQGTGAADDSGLPNDRFFAVRPEGSVSTLKIQRTERGDSAVYLCASSRGQGSREAFFGQGTRLTVV.

The J gene is TRBJ1-5, the V gene TRBV4-1; weak D call: TRBD1 (5 bases). Trimming removed 4 bases at V and 6 bases at J, with 10 bases between. This CDR3 is 13 amino acids long. The V gene's germline CDR1 is MGHRA and CDR2 YSYEKL. For the CDR3, the DNA is TGCGCCAGCAGCCCGATCAGGGTTCAGCCCCAGCATTTT. Translated: CASSPIRVQPQHF.

The genes are TRBV4-1 and TRBJ2-1; D call uncertain. Per germline, CDR1 MGHRA and CDR2 YSYEKL. The CDR3 consists of 18 residues. V shed 4 bases and J shed 5 bases, with 24 bases lying between them. CDR3 region: CASSLPLWMRKYHNEQFF. The CDR3 DNA follows: TGCGCCAGCAGCCTACCTCTCTGGATGCGGAAGTATCACAATGAGCAGTTCTTC.

The chain uses TRBV5-4 and TRBJ2-5, with 8 bases identical to TRBD1. The CDR3 runs to 15 residues. Trimming cost V 2 bases and J 2 bases; bases outside gene matches: 5. CDR1 and CDR2 (germline): SGHNT, YYREEE (reference sequence). CDR3 DNA: TGTGCCAGCAGCTTCGTCGGGACAGGACAAGAGACCCAGTACTTC. It is translated as CASSFVGTGQETQYF.